The 27 T cell receptor beta chains in this list originate from one sample, sequenced in a study of blood T cell repertoires in COVID-19. Here immunoSEQ multiplex PCR was the method, and the copy in TCRdb shows in-frame clones only, minus some. The sample has fewer than 250,000 clones; around four fifths are singletons. Sequenced sample: PBMCs or T cells enriched from blood (not recorded which). The receptors stem from a woman between 40 and 55 years old who had been exposed to COVID-19.

This clone was picked up one time. V usage is TRBV11-2 and J usage is TRBJ2-4; 10 bases match TRBD1. The CDR3 loop spans 16 amino acids. V lost 5 bases, J lost 1 base, and 5 bases stayed unmatched. Germline CDR1 SGHAT, CDR2 FQNNGV. The CDR3 sequence is CASSPQGQGAKNIQYF. The CDR3 DNA follows: TGTGCCAGCAGCCCCCAGGGACAGGGGGCCAAAAACATTCAGTACTTC. The variable domain in full, with the rest retrieved from reference TRBV11-2 and TRBJ2-4, is EAGVAQSPRYKIIEKRQSVAFWCNPISGHATLYWYQQILGQGPKLLIQFQNNGVVDDSQLPKDRFSAERLKGVDSTLKIQPAKLEDSAVYLCASSPQGQGAKNIQYFGAGTRLSVL.

V is TRBV11-2 and J is TRBJ2-3, with D perhaps matching TRBD1 (6 bases). This CDR3 has 15 residues. With 1 base removed from V and 2 bases from J, the gap between germline ends came to 10 bases. The germline CDR1 and CDR2 sequences are SGHAT and FQNNGV. For the CDR3, the DNA is TGTGCCAGCAGCTTAGGGGGGACACACACAGATACGCAGTATTTT. It translates to CASSLGGTHTDTQYF.

The chain couples TRBV5-6 to TRBJ1-5; D perhaps matches TRBD1 (5 bases). The V end was cut by 3 bases, the J end by 5 bases, with 12 bases between. Germline values: CDR1 SGHDT, CDR2 YYEEEE. This CDR3 is 14 amino acids long. The CDR3 loop is CASSSQGLHQPQHF. The CDR3 DNA sequence: TGTGCCAGCAGCTCTCAGGGACTCCATCAGCCCCAGCATTTT.

This chain uses TRBV19 with TRBJ1-5; D is ambiguous. CDR3 size: 15 residues. The V end lost 4 bases, the J end lost 0 bases, and 10 bases lay between the germline ends. Germline assignment: CDR1 LNHDA and CDR2 SQIVND (reference sequence). The CDR3 bases are TGTGCCAGTAGTACCGAGGGAGTTAGCAATCAGCCCCAGCATTTT. Encoded protein: CASSTEGVSNQPQHF.

The count of this clone is one. This rearrangement joins TRBV5-4 to TRBJ1-3; the D gene is possibly TRBD1 (6 bases). Germline-derived CDR1 and CDR2 are SGHNT and YYREEE (reference sequence). The CDR3 runs 14 residues. The germline V and J ends were trimmed by 9 bases and 0 bases, with 13 bases remaining between them. The CDR3, as DNA: TGTGCCACAAAACAGGGCACCTCTGGAAACACCATATATTTT. Translated: CATKQGTSGNTIYF. The variable domain in full, completed from reference TRBV5-4 and TRBJ1-3, reads ETGVTQSPTHLIKTRGQQVTLRCSSQSGHNTVSWYQQALGQGPQFIFQYYREEENGRGNFPPRFSGLQFPNYSSELNVNALELDDSALYLCATKQGTSGNTIYFGEGSWLTVV.

This chain links TRBV19 with TRBJ2-3; D ambiguous. CDR3 length: 15 amino acids. Trimming took off 2 bases at V and 3 bases at J, with 12 bases between the two ends. Germline CDR1 is LNHDA and CDR2 is SQIVND (reference sequence). Here the CDR3 DNA reads TGTGCCAGTAGTATAAGGAGTCCTACTACAGATACGCAGTATTTT. It encodes CASSIRSPTTDTQYF.

CDR3: CASSLNSLYGYTF. In nucleotides, the CDR3 is TGTGCCAGCAGCTTGAACAGCCTCTATGGCTACACCTTC. V usage is TRBV7-2 and J usage is TRBJ1-2; no clear D gene. The V end lost 3 bases, the J end lost 4 bases, and 9 bases lay between the germline ends. Germline V gene data show CDR1 as SGHTA and CDR2 as FQGNSA. This CDR3 is 13 amino acids long.

This clone was found many times. The rearrangement joins TRBV18 to TRBJ1-1; no clear D. Trimming took off 1 base at V and 5 bases at J, with 8 bases between the two ends. The CDR3 runs to 13 residues. CDR1 and CDR2 (germline): KGHSH, LQKENI. The CDR3 is CASSPLKETEAFF. CDR3 coding DNA: TGTGCCAGCTCACCACTGAAGGAGACTGAAGCTTTCTTT.

The chain recombines TRBV2 with TRBJ2-5; D is unresolved. Germline V CDR1 and CDR2: SNHLY, FYNNEI. The CDR3 has 10 amino acids. V lost 5 bases to trimming and J lost 5 bases, with 3 bases between them. CDR3 protein: CASSSETQYF. As DNA, the CDR3 is TGTGCCAGCAGTTCTGAGACCCAGTACTTC.

In this sample, this clone turned up a few times. The genes are TRBV18 and TRBJ2-7, with 9 bases lining up with TRBD1. V was pared by 2 bases and J by 2 bases, with 4 bases of the junction left unmatched. There are 15 residues in the CDR3. CDR1 KGHSH and CDR2 LQKENI come from the germline V gene. The CDR3 is CASSPRGTGPYEQYF. CDR3 DNA: TGTGCCAGCTCACCAAGAGGGACAGGGCCCTACGAGCAGTACTTC.

This chain connects TRBV7-9 to TRBJ1-4, with D unresolved. The CDR3 has 15 residues. The ends were cut back, 5 bases at V and 0 bases at J, with 10 bases in the middle. Germline assignment: CDR1 SEHNR and CDR2 FQNEAQ (reference sequence). The chain's CDR3 is CASSPPVSTNEKLFF. DNA for the CDR3: TGTGCCAGCAGCCCCCCGGTCTCAACTAATGAAAAACTGTTTTTT.

The genes are TRBV11-2 and TRBJ2-5; 12 positions match TRBD1. Germline values: CDR1 SGHAT, CDR2 FQNNGV. Unmatched junction bases numbered 8, after V lost 5 bases and J lost 4 bases. The CDR3 has 16 residues. The CDR3 DNA sequence: TGTGCCAGCAGCCGTCGAGGGGGACAGGGGGCAGAGACCCAGTACTTC. Amino acid sequence: CASSRRGGQGAETQYF.

The rearrangement uses TRBV7-3 and TRBJ2-3; 7 bases fit TRBD1. This CDR3 has 15 residues. V lost 5 bases and J lost 2; bases outside the gene matches: 7. Germline V gene lookup returns CDR1 SGHTA and CDR2 FQGTGA. In DNA form, the CDR3 reads TGTGCCAGCAGCCTACAAGGGACAGCCACAGATACGCAGTATTTT. This sequence encodes CASSLQGTATDTQYF.

The chain combines TRBV27 with TRBJ1-6, with D maybe TRBD1 (5 bases). This CDR3 has 19 residues. Germline-derived CDR1 and CDR2 are MNHEY and SMNVEV (reference sequence). V was cut by 7 bases and J by 0 bases, with 22 bases left in between. In DNA form, the CDR3 reads TGTGCCAGCACCTCACCCGGGACTTCGGGCCCCTCCTATAATTCACCCCTCCACTTT. Translation: CASTSPGTSGPSYNSPLHF.

This chain connects TRBV28 to TRBJ2-7; TRBD2 matches 7 bases. After removal of 10 bases from V and 1 base from J, the junction contained 13 bases not matched to a gene. The V gene's germline CDR1 is MDHEN and CDR2 SYDVKM. The CDR3 sequence is 15 residues long. CDR3 sequence reads: CAIAPRGEISYEQYF. The CDR3 nucleotides read TGTGCCATCGCCCCTCGGGGGGAGATTTCCTACGAGCAGTACTTC.

V and J are TRBV20-1 and TRBJ1-2; 8 nucleotides line up with TRBD1. The CDR3 loop spans 11 amino acids. Germline values: CDR1 DFQATT, CDR2 SNEGSKA (reference sequence). After removal of 7 bases from V and 8 bases from J, the junction contained 6 bases not matched to a gene. CDR3 protein: CSVTGVIGYTF. The CDR3 region has the DNA TGCAGTGTGACAGGGGTAATCGGCTACACCTTC.

The gene calls are TRBV5-1 and TRBJ2-7, with no clear D. The CDR3 extends over 12 amino acids. Germline V lookup: CDR1 SGHRS, CDR2 YFSETQ. V lost 0 bases to trimming and J lost 7 bases, with 8 bases between them. DNA of the CDR3: TGCGCCAGCAGCTTGGAATTCGGTGAGCAGTACTTC. Translation: CASSLEFGEQYF.

This rearrangement joins TRBV13 to TRBJ1-1; TRBD1 might be the D (5 bases). The CDR3 consists of 15 residues. The V gene lost 1 base and the J gene lost 4 bases, with 13 bases spanning the gap. CDR1 PRHDT and CDR2 FYEKMQ come from the germline V gene (reference sequence). The CDR3 DNA follows: TGTGCCAGCAGCTTAGCTTGGAGGGGTCGCACTGAAGCTTTCTTT. As protein: CASSLAWRGRTEAFF.

In DNA, the CDR3 is TGTGCCAGGGCCGCTTCATCCGCGCGAAGTCCGGGGGGGGGTTCGTCTAATGAAAAACTGTTTTTT. This sequence encodes CARAASSARSPGGGSSNEKLFF. The chain joins TRBV9 to TRBJ1-4; a possible D gene is TRBD1 (5 bases). Trimming left V 8 bases short and J 3 bases short, with 38 bases between. This CDR3 is built from 22 residues. Germline-derived CDR1 and CDR2 are SGDLS and YYNGEE. The complete variable domain, with remaining parts taken from reference TRBV9 and TRBJ1-4, reads DSGVTQTPKHLITATGQRVTLRCSPRSGDLSVYWYQQSLDQGLQFLIQYYNGEERAKGNILERFSAQQFPDLHSELNLSSLELGDSALYFCARAASSARSPGGGSSNEKLFFGSGTQLSVL.

The V and J genes are TRBV19 and TRBJ2-2, with D perhaps TRBD1 (6 bases). The germline V and J ends were trimmed by 0 bases and 0 bases, with 20 bases remaining between them. Germline CDR1 is LNHDA and CDR2 is SQIVND (reference sequence). The CDR3 totals 20 residues. This chain's CDR3 is CASSIDRRVVGTSNTGELFF. Here the CDR3 DNA reads TGTGCCAGTAGTATAGATCGTAGGGTGGTGGGGACATCGAACACCGGGGAGCTGTTTTTT.

V is TRBV4-1 and J is TRBJ1-5; D possibly corresponds to TRBD1 (6 bases). Germline V gives CDR1 MGHRA, CDR2 YSYEKL. Between the trimmed V and J ends, which lost 3 bases and 2 bases, there was a span of 26 bases. The CDR3 runs 20 residues. For the CDR3, the DNA is TGCGCCAGCAGCCATGAAGGGGGGGAAGCCCTTTTTTCAGGCAATCAGCCCCAGCATTTT. It codes for CASSHEGGEALFSGNQPQHF.

The CDR3 sequence is CASSSSGGTDTQYF. The CDR3 nucleotides are TGTGCCAGCAGCTCGTCAGGGGGCACAGATACGCAGTATTTT. This rearrangement joins TRBV11-3 to TRBJ2-3, with D maybe TRBD1 (6 bases). The V end was cut by 4 bases, the J end by 1 base, with 9 bases between. Looked up from germline, CDR1 is SGHNT and CDR2 is YENEEA. The CDR3 covers 14 residues.

Only a few counts were recorded for this clone. V usage is TRBV19 and J usage is TRBJ1-5; TRBD1 matches 7 bases. Germline V gene data show CDR1 as LNHDA and CDR2 as SQIVND (reference sequence). The CDR3 runs to 18 residues. V was clipped by 5 bases and J by 4 bases; unmatched bases: 17. The CDR3 protein is CASSAHRGLRKENQPQHF. The CDR3 DNA sequence: TGTGCCAGTAGTGCTCACAGGGGTTTAAGGAAAGAAAATCAGCCCCAGCATTTT.

CDR3 sequence reads: CASSPFRTGTSYEQYF. The CDR3 coding sequence is TGTGCCAGCAGCCCCTTCCGGACAGGCACCTCCTACGAGCAGTACTTC. The chain links TRBV5-6 to TRBJ2-7; 7 bases match TRBD1. CDR1 is SGHDT, CDR2 YYEEEE, per germline. The junction had 10 bases not matched to a gene; V was cut back by 4 bases and J by 0 bases. CDR3 length: 16 residues.

The genes are TRBV7-6 and TRBJ2-3; 9 nucleotides align to TRBD2. CDR3 length: 16 amino acids. Germline-derived CDR1 and CDR2 are SGHVS and FNYEAQ. The V gene end was trimmed by 3 bases and the J gene end by 1 base; junction bases not matched to a gene: 5. Here the CDR3 reads CASSFGIAGGTDTQYF. The CDR3, as DNA: TGTGCCAGCAGCTTTGGAATAGCGGGAGGCACAGATACGCAGTATTTT.

The genes are TRBV7-2 and TRBJ1-2, with 9 nucleotides matching TRBD1. V trimming: 5 bases; J trimming: 7 bases; junction bases outside the gene matches: 8. This CDR3 is built from 14 residues. From germline, CDR1 is SGHTA and CDR2 FQGNSA. CDR3 in amino acids: CASSQPGTGLGYTF. In DNA, the CDR3 is TGTGCCAGCAGCCAACCCGGGACAGGGCTTGGCTACACCTTC.

This clone occurred a few times. The rearrangement uses TRBV6-5 and TRBJ1-2; no clear D gene. The ends were cut back, 5 bases at V and 8 bases at J, with 21 bases in the middle. This CDR3 has 15 amino acids. From germline, CDR1 is MNHEY and CDR2 SVGAGI. The CDR3 reads CASSPSFLGVSGYTF. The DNA for the CDR3 is TGTGCCAGCAGTCCCTCGTTCCTTGGTGTGAGCGGCTACACCTTC.